This TCR beta chain was observed in a study of blood T cell repertoires in COVID-19. Whole-study context: T cells, B-cell-depleted T cells, or PBMCs supplied cDNA or gDNA.

Methods used by the authors: How many nucleated cells were present was estimated from reference gene primer amplification. TCRdb's copy holds only in-frame clones and misses some; the assay was immunoSEQ multiplex PCR. The DNA was the basis for D and trimming; V, J and clone size are from that table. This table holds 80,000 or so clones, about 82% found once. Source material: peripheral blood. The receptor's source is a man between 45 and 60 years old with COVID-19, enrolled during active disease.

CDR3 DNA sequence: TGTGCCAGTAGTCGCGGGGCGGAAGATACGCAGTATTTT. Translation gives CASSRGAEDTQYF. The rearrangement joins TRBV19 to TRBJ2-3, with TRBD2 as a possible D gene (6 bases). Germline assignment: CDR1 LNHDA and CDR2 SQIVND (reference sequence). V lost 5 bases and J 5 bases, leaving 11 bases between the germline ends. The CDR3 runs to 13 residues.